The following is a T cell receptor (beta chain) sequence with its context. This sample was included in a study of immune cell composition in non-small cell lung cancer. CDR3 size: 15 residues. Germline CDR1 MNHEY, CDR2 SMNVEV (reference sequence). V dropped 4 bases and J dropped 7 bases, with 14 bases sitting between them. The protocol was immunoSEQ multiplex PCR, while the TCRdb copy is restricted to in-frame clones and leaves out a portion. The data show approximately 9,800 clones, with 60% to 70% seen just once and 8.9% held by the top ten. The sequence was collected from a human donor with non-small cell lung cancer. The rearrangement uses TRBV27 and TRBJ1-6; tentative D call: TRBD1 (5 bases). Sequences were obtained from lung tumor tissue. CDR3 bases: TGTGCCAGCAGTTCCCTCCGACAGTACAATTCACCCCTCCACTTT. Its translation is CASSSLRQYNSPLHF.